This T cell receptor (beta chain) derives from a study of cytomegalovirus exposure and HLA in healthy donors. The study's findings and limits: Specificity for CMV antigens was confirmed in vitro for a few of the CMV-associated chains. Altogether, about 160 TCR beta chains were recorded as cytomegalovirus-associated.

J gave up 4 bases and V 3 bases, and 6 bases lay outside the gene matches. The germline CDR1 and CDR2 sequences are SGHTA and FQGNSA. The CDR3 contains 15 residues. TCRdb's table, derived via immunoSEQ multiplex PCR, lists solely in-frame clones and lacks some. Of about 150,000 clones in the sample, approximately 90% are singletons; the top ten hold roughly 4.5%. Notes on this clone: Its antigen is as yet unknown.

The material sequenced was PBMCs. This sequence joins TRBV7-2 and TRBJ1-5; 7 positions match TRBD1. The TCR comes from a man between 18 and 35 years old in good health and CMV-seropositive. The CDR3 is CASSFRDSPNQPQHF. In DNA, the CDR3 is TGTGCCAGCAGCTTTCGGGACAGCCCGAATCAGCCCCAGCATTTT.